A selection of T cell receptor beta chains follows, all from one sample in a study of blood T cells in healthy people across ages. TCRdb reanalysed the 5' RACE reads using MiXCR and keeps one entry per CDR3 protein. In the table there are some 1.6 million distinct CDR3 sequences, about 35% of which are singletons. The sequencing input was blood. These receptors were obtained from a woman younger than 45 in good health. The CDR3 runs from the conserved cysteine through the conserved F or W. A D gene is named only where the DNA matches it firmly. A clone size is listed for some rows: how often the clone was seen (once, few, many), or a class if it is expanded.

size | J | D | V | DNA | CDR3
few | TRBJ2-7 | TRBD1 | TRBV28 | TGTGCCAGCACTCCTACAGGGGGGATTACCTACGAGCAGTACTTC | CASTPTGGITYEQYF
. | TRBJ2-3 | TRBD2 | TRBV12-5 | TGTGCTAGTGGTACCCCGGGGGGGGATACGCAGTATTTT | CASGTPGGDTQYF
. | TRBJ2-7 | . | TRBV5-1 | TGCGCCAGCAGCTTCGGCAGCGACTACGAGCAGTACTTC | CASSFGSDYEQYF
few | TRBJ2-2 | . | TRBV9 | TGTGCCAGCAGCGTAGTTGGCCTAACCGGGGAGCTGTTTTTT | CASSVVGLTGELFF
once | TRBJ1-5 | TRBD1 | TRBV15 | TGTGCCACCAGCAGAGCGACAGGGGTGCGGAATCGGCCCCAGCATTTT | CATSRATGVRNRPQHF
few | TRBJ2-1 | . | TRBV7-8 | TGTGCCAGCAGCCCATCCGGGACTCACACAATCAATGAGCAGTTCTTC | CASSPSGTHTINEQFF
. | TRBJ2-3 | TRBD2 | TRBV5-1 | TGCGCCAGCTCGTCAACCCTAGCGGGAGGGGCAGATACGCAGTATTTT | CASSSTLAGGADTQYF
. | TRBJ2-5 | TRBD2 | TRBV12-3/TRBV12-4 | TGTGCCAGCAGCCCCCAACTAGCGGGGGAGCCCCAGTACTTC | CASSPQLAGEPQYF
. | TRBJ2-1 | . | TRBV5-1 | TGCGCCAGCAGCTTGGGGACCATTAGAATTTACAATGAGCAGTTCTTC | CASSLGTIRIYNEQFF
. | TRBJ2-3 | . | TRBV29-1 | TGCAGCGTTGAAAAGTTTACAGGTAGTAGCACAGATACGCAGTATTTT | CSVEKFTGSSTDTQYF
few | TRBJ1-1 | . | TRBV29-1 | TGCAGCGTTGTAGGACGGACTGAAGCTTTCTTT | CSVVGRTEAFF
. | TRBJ2-1 | . | TRBV14 | TGTGCCAGCAGCCAAGACTCCTGGACAGCCTACAATGAGCAGTTCTTC | CASSQDSWTAYNEQFF
. | TRBJ1-2 | . | TRBV28 | TGTGCCAGCAGTTTATTGCAGATTAACTATGGCTACACCTTC | CASSLLQINYGYTF
few | TRBJ1-1 | . | TRBV6-4 | TGTGCCAGCCCCCCTGACATGGGCAGATCTGAAGCTTTCTTT | CASPPDMGRSEAFF
. | TRBJ2-7 | . | TRBV6-1 | TGTGCCAGCAGTGAAGGGAAGCAGGGGTGGTACGAGCAGTACTTC | CASSEGKQGWYEQYF
. | TRBJ2-7 | TRBD2 | TRBV20-1 | TGCAGTGCCCCACACACGAGATTAGCGGGCTACTACGAGCAGTACTTC | CSAPHTRLAGYYEQYF
. | TRBJ1-2 | TRBD1 | TRBV14 | TGTGCCAGCAGCGAGGGACAGTCCTATGGCTACACCTTC | CASSEGQSYGYTF
. | TRBJ2-2 | . | TRBV4-1 | TGCGCCAGCAGCCAGGCGGGACAGTCGACCGGGGAGCTGTTTTTT | CASSQAGQSTGELFF
few | TRBJ2-7 | . | TRBV15 | TGTGCCACCAGCACCAACCCGATGCAGGGACACCAAACCTACGAGCAGTACTTC | CATSTNPMQGHQTYEQYF
. | TRBJ2-5 | . | TRBV7-3 | TGTGCCAGCAGCCCCACTAGGAAACAAGAGACCCAGTACTTC | CASSPTRKQETQYF
. | TRBJ2-2 | TRBD2 | TRBV15 | TGTGCCACCAGCGTGTTAGGGACTAGCGGGAGTACCGGGGAGCTGTTTTTT | CATSVLGTSGSTGELFF
. | TRBJ2-1 | TRBD2 | TRBV11-2 | TGTGCCAGCAGCCCCATTAGCGGGAGCCATGAGCAGTTCTTC | CASSPISGSHEQFF
. | TRBJ2-7 | . | TRBV2 | TGTGCCAAGGGGCGCTCCTACGAGCAGTACTTC | CAKGRSYEQYF
. | TRBJ1-1 | TRBD1 | TRBV10-3 | TGTGCCATCAGTGAAGCAGGGGGCGAGAACACTGAAGCTTTCTTT | CAISEAGGENTEAFF
. | TRBJ1-2 | TRBD1 | TRBV15 | TGTGCCACCAGCAGTCTAACAGGGGGCGCTTACTATGGCTGCACCTTC | CATSSLTGGAYYGCTF
. | TRBJ2-7 | TRBD2 | TRBV4-2 | TGTGCCTGCAGCCAAGATTTGGCTAGCGGGATCTACGAGCAGTACTTC | CACSQDLASGIYEQYF
many | TRBJ2-1 | . | TRBV7-2 | TGTGCCAGCAGCTTAGTTGCGTATGAGCAGTTCTTC | CASSLVAYEQFF
. | TRBJ1-1 | . | TRBV20-1 | TGCAGTGCTAGAATCCGGGCCGGGGGCCAAGCTTTCTTT | CSARIRAGGQAFF
few | TRBJ2-1 | TRBD1 | TRBV6-1 | TGTGCCAGCAGTGATGGGACAGGAATCAATGAGCAGTTCTTC | CASSDGTGINEQFF
. | TRBJ2-7 | . | TRBV6-1 | TGTGCCAGCAGTGCCGGGGGGACAGGCTACGAGCAGTACTTC | CASSAGGTGYEQYF
. | TRBJ2-3 | TRBD2 | TRBV7-6 | TGTGCCAGCACCGGACTAGCGGGGAAAATTAGCACAGATACGCAGTATTTT | CASTGLAGKISTDTQYF
. | TRBJ2-3 | . | TRBV7-9 | TGTGCCAACAGCTTGAACGGGAAAAGCACAGATACGCAGTATTTT | CANSLNGKSTDTQYF
few | TRBJ2-1 | TRBD2 | TRBV10-3 | TGTGCCACCGCTGGCGGGAGTCGTTACAATGAGCAGTTCTTC | CATAGGSRYNEQFF
. | TRBJ2-1 | . | TRBV6-2/TRBV6-3 | TGTGCCAGCAGTTTGGGCTCCATATACAATGAGCAGTTCTTC | CASSLGSIYNEQFF
. | TRBJ1-4 | . | TRBV5-1 | TGCGCCAGCAGCTATCAGGGTACTAATGAAAAACTGTTTTTT | CASSYQGTNEKLFF
. | TRBJ2-1 | . | TRBV7-9 | TGTGCCAGCAGCTTAGAGTCCGGAAATTCATACTACAATGAGCAGTTCTTC | CASSLESGNSYYNEQFF
once | TRBJ1-1 | TRBD1 | TRBV11-2 | TGTGCCAGCAGCTTAGAAGTATTTGGGACAGCCAGGACTGAAGCTTTCTTT | CASSLEVFGTARTEAFF
few | TRBJ2-7 | TRBD2 | TRBV2 | TGTGCCAGCAGTGAGTACAGCGGGGGGACTAGCGAGCAGTACTTC | CASSEYSGGTSEQYF
. | TRBJ2-1 | TRBD2 | TRBV20-1 | TGCAGTGAGAGCCCCGGGGGGGCCTACAATGAGCAGTTCTTC | CSESPGGAYNEQFF
. | TRBJ2-7 | TRBD1 | TRBV20-1 | TGCAGTGCTGGGACAGGGATTACCTACGAGCAGTACTTC | CSAGTGITYEQYF
. | TRBJ2-1 | . | TRBV7-8 | TGTGCCAGCAGCCCATACGTAGCCAAAAATGTGCAGTTCTTC | CASSPYVAKNVQFF
few | TRBJ2-7 | . | TRBV7-9 | TGTGCCAGCAGCTTAGCCGGACCGACCTCCTACGAGCAGTACTTC | CASSLAGPTSYEQYF
. | TRBJ1-1 | TRBD1 | TRBV10-3 | TGTGCCATCAGTCGGGACAGGGGGGCCACTGAAGCTTTCTTT | CAISRDRGATEAFF
. | TRBJ2-7 | . | TRBV20-1 | TGCAGTGCCCCGGATAGCGGATACTCCTACGAGCAGTACTTC | CSAPDSGYSYEQYF
. | TRBJ2-1 | TRBD2 | TRBV9 | TGTGCCAGCAGCGGGGTAGCGGGGGGCTCGAATGAGCAGTTCTTC | CASSGVAGGSNEQFF
many | TRBJ2-5 | TRBD2 | TRBV7-2 | TGTGCCAGCAGAAGACTAGCGGGGGAACAAGAGACCCAGTACTTC | CASRRLAGEQETQYF
. | TRBJ2-1 | TRBD2 | TRBV20-1 | TGCAGTGCCCGGGGCGGCGGGAGGGCCGTTTGGGTCAATGAGCAGTTCTTC | CSARGGGRAVWVNEQFF
. | TRBJ2-1 | . | TRBV18 | TGTGCCAGCTCACCACCCGTTTCCAATGAGCAGTTCTTC | CASSPPVSNEQFF
. | TRBJ2-1 | . | TRBV20-1 | TGCAGTGCTAGAGATGCGGGCGGTACGCTCAATGAGCAGTTCTTC | CSARDAGGTLNEQFF
few | TRBJ2-7 | TRBD2 | TRBV5-1 | TGCGCCAGCAGCTTGGGGGGTAGCGGGGGCTTTACCTACGAGCAGTACTTC | CASSLGGSGGFTYEQYF
. | TRBJ2-7 | . | TRBV7-3 | TGTGCCGAAGGCCGGGGATCCCCCTCCATGTACGAGCAGTACTTC | CAEGRGSPSMYEQYF
many | TRBJ1-2 | . | TRBV12-3/TRBV12-4 | TGTGCCAGCAGTCCGGGGGTTTGGGGGTATGGCTACACCTTC | CASSPGVWGYGYTF
. | TRBJ2-5 | . | TRBV5-1 | TGCGCCAGCAGCGGAGCGACTGTCCCGGAGACCCAGTACTTC | CASSGATVPETQYF
. | TRBJ1-2 | . | TRBV27 | TGTGCCAGCAGTGAAAAGGGCAGGGGCTATGGCTACACCTTC | CASSEKGRGYGYTF
. | TRBJ2-5 | . | TRBV7-9 | TGTGCCAGCAGCTTAGGGCTAGCGCGTGAAGAGACCCAGTACTTC | CASSLGLAREETQYF
many | TRBJ2-3 | . | TRBV27 | TGTGCCAGCAGTTTCCGTAGATCGGGCACAGATACGCAGTATTTT | CASSFRRSGTDTQYF
few | TRBJ1-2 | . | TRBV4-1 | TGCGCCAGCAGCCCCGAAGGGGGGTGGGGTGGCTACACCTTC | CASSPEGGWGGYTF
many | TRBJ2-7 | . | TRBV7-9 | TGTGCCAGCAGCGCACAAGGATGGGGCTACGAGCAGTACTTC | CASSAQGWGYEQYF
. | TRBJ2-3 | . | TRBV20-1 | TGCAGTGCCAGAGGGGCAAGGGTAGCCACAGATGCGCAGTATTTT | CSARGARVATDAQYF